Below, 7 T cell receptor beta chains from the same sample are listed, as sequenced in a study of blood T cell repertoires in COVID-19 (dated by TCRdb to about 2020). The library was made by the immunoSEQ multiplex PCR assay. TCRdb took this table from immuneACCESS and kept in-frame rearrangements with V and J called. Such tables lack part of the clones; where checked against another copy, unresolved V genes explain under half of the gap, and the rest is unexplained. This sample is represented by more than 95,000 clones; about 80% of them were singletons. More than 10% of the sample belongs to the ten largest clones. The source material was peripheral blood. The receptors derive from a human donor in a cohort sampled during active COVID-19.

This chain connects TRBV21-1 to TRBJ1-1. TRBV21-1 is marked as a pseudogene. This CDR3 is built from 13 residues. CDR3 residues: CASTLGKDTEAFF. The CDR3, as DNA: TGTGCCAGCACCCTCGGGAAGGACACTGAAGCTTTCTTT.

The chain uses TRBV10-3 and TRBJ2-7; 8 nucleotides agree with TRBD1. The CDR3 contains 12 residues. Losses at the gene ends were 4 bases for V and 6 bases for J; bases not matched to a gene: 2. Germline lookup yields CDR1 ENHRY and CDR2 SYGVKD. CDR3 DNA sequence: TGTGCCATCAGTGGGACAGGGCTCGAGCAGTACTTC. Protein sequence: CAISGTGLEQYF.

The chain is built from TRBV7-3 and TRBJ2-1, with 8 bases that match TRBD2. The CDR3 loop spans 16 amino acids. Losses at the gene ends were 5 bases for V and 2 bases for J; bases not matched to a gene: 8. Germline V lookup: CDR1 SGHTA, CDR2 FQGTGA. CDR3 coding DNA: TGTGCCAGCAGCCTTGGGGCAGCGGGGGCCTACAATGAGCAGTTCTTC. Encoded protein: CASSLGAAGAYNEQFF.

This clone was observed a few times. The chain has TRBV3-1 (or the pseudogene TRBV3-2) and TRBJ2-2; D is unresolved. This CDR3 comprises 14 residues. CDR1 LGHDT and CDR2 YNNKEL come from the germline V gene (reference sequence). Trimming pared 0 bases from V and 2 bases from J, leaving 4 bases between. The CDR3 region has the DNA TGTGCCAGCAGCCAAGATCCTAACACCGGGGAGCTGTTTTTT. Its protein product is CASSQDPNTGELFF.

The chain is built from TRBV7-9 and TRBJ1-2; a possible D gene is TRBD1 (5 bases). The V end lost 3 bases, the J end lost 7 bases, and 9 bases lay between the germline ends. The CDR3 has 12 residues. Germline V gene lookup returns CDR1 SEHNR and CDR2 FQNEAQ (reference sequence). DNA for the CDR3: TGTGCCAGCAGCTTCGGGGGGGGTGGCTACACCTTC. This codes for CASSFGGGGYTF.

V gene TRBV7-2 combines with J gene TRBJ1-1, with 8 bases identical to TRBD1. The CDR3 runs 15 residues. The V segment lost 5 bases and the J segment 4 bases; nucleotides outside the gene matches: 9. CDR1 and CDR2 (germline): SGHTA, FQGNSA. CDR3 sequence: CASSPLQGGRTEAFF. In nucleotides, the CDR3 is TGTGCCAGCAGCCCCCTACAGGGGGGCCGCACTGAAGCTTTCTTT.

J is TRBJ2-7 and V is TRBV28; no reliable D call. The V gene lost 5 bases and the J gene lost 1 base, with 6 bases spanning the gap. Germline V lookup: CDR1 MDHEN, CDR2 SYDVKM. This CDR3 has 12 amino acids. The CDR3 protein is CASSRTSYEQYF. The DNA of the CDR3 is TGTGCCAGCAGTAGAACTTCCTACGAGCAGTACTTC.